Each of the 25 T cell receptor beta chains below was sequenced from the same sample in a study of blood T cell repertoires in COVID-19. Method: immunoSEQ multiplex PCR; TCRdb's copy keeps in-frame clones and lacks some. The repertoire holds 35,000 to 50,000 clones, roughly nine tenths seen once, with roughly 4.3% in the top ten. The source material was peripheral blood. The receptors originated from a man aged 55 to 69 with acute or convalescent COVID-19.

The chain recombines TRBV5-1 with TRBJ1-2; 7 bases align to TRBD1. The CDR3 is made up of 15 amino acids. Germline values: CDR1 SGHRS, CDR2 YFSETQ. J lost 0 bases, V lost 4 bases, and 6 bases had no gene match. CDR3 amino acids: CASSPGGTANYGYTF. As DNA, the CDR3 is TGCGCCAGCAGCCCGGGGGGGACAGCTAACTATGGCTACACCTTC.

The chain is built from TRBV19 and TRBJ2-2; D possibly corresponds to TRBD2 (5 bases). The CDR3 is made up of 15 amino acids. CDR1 is LNHDA, CDR2 SQIVND, per germline (reference sequence). Trimming shortened V by 10 bases and J by 3 bases, and 18 bases separated the two germline ends. CDR3 coding DNA: TGTGCCACCTCTCACGGAACTAGGGACACCGGGGAGCTGTTTTTT. Translating it yields CATSHGTRDTGELFF.

This chain joins TRBV2 and TRBJ2-7, with D tentatively TRBD1 (6 bases). V was trimmed by 7 bases and J by 3 bases, leaving 10 bases between them. This CDR3 is 12 amino acids long. The germline gives CDR1 SNHLY, CDR2 FYNNEI. The CDR3 here is CASTSDSYEQYF. The CDR3 bases are TGTGCCAGCACCTCGGACAGCTACGAGCAGTACTTC.

The chain employs TRBV5-1 and TRBJ1-2, with 8 positions matching TRBD1. This CDR3 comprises 14 residues. Per the germline V gene, CDR1 is SGHRS and CDR2 is YFSETQ. The ends lost 4 bases at V and 4 bases at J; junction bases unmatched: 6. CDR3 nucleotides: TGCGCCAGCAGCCCCGACAGGGGACCCTATGGCTACACCTTC. Its protein is CASSPDRGPYGYTF. The whole variable domain, remainder taken from reference TRBV5-1 and TRBJ1-2, is KAGVTQTPRYLIKTRGQQVTLSCSPISGHRSVSWYQQTPGQGLQFLFEYFSETQRNKGNFPGRFSGRQFSNSRSEMNVSTLELGDSALYLCASSPDRGPYGYTFGSGTRLTVV.

The chain is built from TRBV11-2 and TRBJ2-7, with TRBD1 as a possible D gene (6 bases). Germline V lookup: CDR1 SGHAT, CDR2 FQNNGV. The ends were cut back, 5 bases at V and 2 bases at J, with 16 bases in the middle. The CDR3 extends over 15 amino acids. In DNA, the CDR3 is TGTGCCAGCAGCACGTTGTGGGGGCCTACCTACGAGCAGTACTTC. Translated, it gives CASSTLWGPTYEQYF.

The chain has TRBV25-1 and TRBJ2-5, with 11 positions matching TRBD2. Germline CDR1 reads MGHDK; CDR2 reads SYGVNS. Trimming removed 3 bases from V and 5 bases from J; junction bases left unmatched: 8. This CDR3 comprises 16 residues. CDR3 loop: CASSELRTSGGETQYF. Here the CDR3 DNA reads TGTGCCAGCAGTGAGCTCCGTACTAGCGGGGGTGAGACCCAGTACTTC.

The chain has TRBV11-3 and TRBJ2-1; TRBD2 matches 10 bases. The CDR3 is made up of 15 amino acids. J was trimmed by 3 bases and V by 5 bases; bases with no gene match: 4. Germline CDR1 is SGHNT and CDR2 is YENEEA. CDR3 amino acids: CASSAGTSVYNEQFF. For the CDR3, the DNA is TGTGCCAGCAGCGCCGGGACTAGCGTCTACAATGAGCAGTTCTTC.

The chain has TRBV3-1 (or the pseudogene TRBV3-2) and TRBJ1-6, with a weak D call TRBD1 (5 bases). The CDR3 runs 14 residues. Germline V lookup: CDR1 LGHDT, CDR2 YNNKEL (reference sequence). The germline V and J ends were trimmed by 4 bases and 7 bases, with 11 bases remaining between them. CDR3 residues: CASSRRQLNSPLHF. In DNA, the CDR3 is TGTGCCAGCAGCCGGAGACAGCTCAATTCACCCCTCCACTTT.

CDR3 nucleotides: TGTGCCAGCAGCTTTTACAGGGAATTCAATCAGCCCCAGCATTTT. Protein product: CASSFYREFNQPQHF. The V gene is TRBV5-6, the J gene TRBJ1-5, with D possibly being TRBD1 (6 bases). This CDR3 contains 15 residues. V gave up 2 bases and J gave up 3 bases, with 12 bases separating them. The V gene's germline CDR1 is SGHDT and CDR2 YYEEEE.

DNA of the CDR3: TGTGCCAGCAGCTTGGGACCCGGCGGCACTGAAGCTTTCTTT. Encoded protein: CASSLGPGGTEAFF. This sequence joins TRBV5-8 and TRBJ1-1; D remains unclear. With 0 bases removed from V and 4 bases from J, the gap between germline ends came to 10 bases. CDR1 and CDR2 from the germline V gene are SGHTS and YDEGEE. The CDR3 loop spans 14 amino acids.

V gene TRBV18 combines with J gene TRBJ1-1, with D perhaps matching TRBD1 (6 bases). Trimming stripped 2 bases from V and 5 bases from J, with 18 bases between. In germline, CDR1 is KGHSH, CDR2 LQKENI. This CDR3 has 16 residues. CDR3 residues: CASSPTPGRGKTEAFF. In nucleotides, the CDR3 is TGTGCCAGCTCACCAACCCCCGGCAGGGGAAAGACTGAAGCTTTCTTT.

This clone appeared a few times. The chain has TRBV7-2 and TRBJ2-1, with 8 bases lining up with TRBD2. Germline V gives CDR1 SGHTA, CDR2 FQGNSA. This CDR3 has 16 amino acids. After removal of 5 bases from V and 6 bases from J, the junction contained 12 bases not matched to a gene. CDR3 residues: CASSIQAGALLNEQFF. The CDR3 DNA reads TGTGCCAGCAGCATACAAGCGGGGGCCCTACTCAATGAGCAGTTCTTC.

The chain employs TRBV3-1 (or the pseudogene TRBV3-2) and TRBJ1-1; D perhaps matches TRBD1 (6 bases). Germline V CDR1 and CDR2: LGHDT, YNNKEL (reference sequence). The CDR3 consists of 16 residues. Between the trimmed V and J ends, which lost 5 bases and 4 bases, there was a span of 20 bases. CDR3 in amino acids: CASSSQGGVQGTEAFF. CDR3 nucleotides: TGTGCCAGCAGCTCACAAGGGGGAGTTCAGGGCACTGAAGCTTTCTTT.

This clone showed up just a few times. The chain combines TRBV19 with TRBJ1-2; 7 bases are shared with TRBD1. CDR1 and CDR2 (germline): LNHDA, SQIVND (reference sequence). The CDR3 is 14 amino acids. V dropped 6 bases and J dropped 6; count of bases not matched to a gene: 10. The CDR3 loop is CASRSTGVGNGYTF. CDR3 bases: TGTGCCAGTAGATCCACAGGGGTAGGCAATGGCTACACCTTC.

J is TRBJ2-5 and V is TRBV21-1; the table's D call, TRBD1, has no DNA check behind it. TRBV21-1 is an annotated pseudogene. This CDR3 has 17 residues. The CDR3 coding sequence is TGTGCCAGCAGCAAAAGTCAAACAGGGGTCCCCCAAGAGACCCAGTACTTC. Encoded protein: CASSKSQTGVPQETQYF.

The genes are TRBV10-3 and TRBJ1-2; D is unresolved. This CDR3 spans 12 amino acids. Germline-derived CDR1 and CDR2 are ENHRY and SYGVKD. The germline V and J ends were trimmed by 9 bases and 4 bases, with 12 bases remaining between them. The CDR3 loop reads CAISISPYGYTF. The CDR3 DNA follows: TGTGCCATATCCATCAGTCCCTATGGCTACACCTTC.

The CDR3 coding sequence is TGTGCCAGCAGTCCCCAGGGCGGGGGGCCCTTTAACTATGGCTACACCTTC. As protein: CASSPQGGGPFNYGYTF. The chain joins TRBV7-8 to TRBJ1-2, with a possible D match to TRBD1 (6 bases). The V and J ends lost 6 bases and 1 base respectively, with 21 bases between them. Germline V gene data show CDR1 as SGHVS and CDR2 as FQNEAQ. The CDR3 spans 17 residues.

The chain is built from TRBV7-8 and TRBJ1-3; 8 bases line up with TRBD1. In germline, CDR1 is SGHVS, CDR2 FQNEAQ. V shed 5 bases, J shed 4 bases, and the junction held 10 bases outside the gene matches. The CDR3 has 16 amino acids. The CDR3 DNA is TGTGCCAGCAGCCTGGACAGGGCCTCTCTCGGAAACACCATATATTTT. The encoded protein is CASSLDRASLGNTIYF.

The rearrangement links TRBV5-3 to TRBJ2-1, with a tentative D call TRBD1 (5 bases). TRBV5-3 is an ORF for which the function is uncertain. The CDR3 is made up of 15 amino acids. Trimming took off 4 bases at V and 5 bases at J, with 16 bases between the two ends. CDR3 DNA: TGTGCCAGAAGCCGGAACAGGAGTCCACACAATGAGCAGTTCTTC. This encodes CARSRNRSPHNEQFF.

V and J are TRBV30 and TRBJ2-7; tentatively, D is TRBD1 (5 bases). The CDR3 runs 13 residues. The germline gives CDR1 GTSNPN, CDR2 SVGIG (reference sequence). Trimming took off 2 bases at V and 0 bases at J, with 8 bases between the two ends. CDR3: CAWSYRSSYEQYF. As DNA, the CDR3 is TGTGCCTGGAGTTACAGGAGCTCCTACGAGCAGTACTTC.

The rearrangement joins TRBV12-5 to TRBJ1-6, with 9 bases fitting TRBD1. This CDR3 region has 16 residues. The trim removed 6 bases at V and 7 bases at J, leaving 10 bases unmatched. Germline V gene sequence: CDR1 LGHNT, CDR2 FRNRAP. CDR3 sequence (DNA): TGTGCTAGTGGCCCCTACACGGGACAGGGAAATTCACCCCTCCACTTT. Its protein product is CASGPYTGQGNSPLHF.

The chain carries TRBV4-3 and TRBJ1-6, with 7 bases fitting TRBD1. V trimming: 0 bases; J trimming: 7 bases; junction bases outside the gene matches: 6. Looked up from germline, CDR1 is LGHNA and CDR2 is YSLEER. The CDR3 has 16 residues. DNA of the CDR3: TGCGCCAGCAGCCAAGACCCCGTGGACAGGAATTCACCCCTCCACTTT. Its translation: CASSQDPVDRNSPLHF.

The rearrangement links TRBV5-1 to TRBJ1-2; D remains ambiguous. Germline CDR1 reads SGHRS; CDR2 reads YFSETQ. V was trimmed by 1 base and J by 4 bases, leaving 11 bases between them. CDR3 length: 14 amino acids. The CDR3 sequence: CASSLSTAGYGYTF. The DNA for the CDR3 is TGCGCCAGCAGCTTGAGCACTGCGGGCTATGGCTACACCTTC. Complete variable domain (other parts from reference TRBV5-1 and TRBJ1-2): KAGVTQTPRYLIKTRGQQVTLSCSPISGHRSVSWYQQTPGQGLQFLFEYFSETQRNKGNFPGRFSGRQFSNSRSEMNVSTLELGDSALYLCASSLSTAGYGYTFGSGTRLTVV.

The chain recombines TRBV5-1 with TRBJ1-5; the D gene is possibly TRBD1 (5 bases). The CDR3 covers 15 residues. CDR1 SGHRS and CDR2 YFSETQ come from the germline V gene. Trimming shortened V by 4 bases and J by 3 bases, and 14 bases separated the two germline ends. The CDR3 loop is CASSPGGMNNQPQHF. For the CDR3, the DNA is TGCGCCAGCAGCCCTGGGGGGATGAACAATCAGCCCCAGCATTTT.

This clone was recorded only once. V gene TRBV5-6 combines with J gene TRBJ1-2; D possibly corresponds to TRBD1 (5 bases). V gave up 4 bases and J gave up 2 bases, with 18 bases separating them. Germline loops: CDR1 SGHDT, CDR2 YYEEEE. The CDR3 sequence is 16 residues long. CDR3 DNA: TGTGCCAGCAGCCCGGGACTCTTTGTAAGAAACTATGGCTACACCTTC. Protein product: CASSPGLFVRNYGYTF.